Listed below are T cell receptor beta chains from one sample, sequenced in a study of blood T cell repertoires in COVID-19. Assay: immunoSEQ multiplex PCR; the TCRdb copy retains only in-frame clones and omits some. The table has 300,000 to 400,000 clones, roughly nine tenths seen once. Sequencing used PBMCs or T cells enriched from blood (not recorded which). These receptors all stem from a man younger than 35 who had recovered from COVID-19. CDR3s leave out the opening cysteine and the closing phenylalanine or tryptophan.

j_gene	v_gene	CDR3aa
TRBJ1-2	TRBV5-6	ASSSGGGALGGYT
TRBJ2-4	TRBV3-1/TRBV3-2	ASSRPGILFQVQY
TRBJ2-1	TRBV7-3	ASSLLGGPRNEQF
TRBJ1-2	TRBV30	ASTGEDYGYT
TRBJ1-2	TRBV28	ASSPDRGYGYT
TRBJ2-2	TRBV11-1	ASRLDLNTGELF
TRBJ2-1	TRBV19	ASSRQGLNEQF
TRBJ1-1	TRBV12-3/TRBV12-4	ASIKRLNTEAF
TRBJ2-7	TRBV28	AGGAGYEQY
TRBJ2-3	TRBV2	ASLRGESTDTQY
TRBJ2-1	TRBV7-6	ASGPGLLAGLYNEQF
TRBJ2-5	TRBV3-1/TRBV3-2	ASRVLAGETQY
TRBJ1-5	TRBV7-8	ASSPERGNGNQPQH
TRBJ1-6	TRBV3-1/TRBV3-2	ASSQVAGRGLNSPLH
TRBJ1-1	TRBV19	ASQQGVLTEAF
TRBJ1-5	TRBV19	ASSGGEPQH
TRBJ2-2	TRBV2	ASSEQGHTGELF
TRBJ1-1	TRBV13	ASSPPRTGVIEAF
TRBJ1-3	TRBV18	ASSPPRDSGNTIY
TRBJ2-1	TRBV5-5	ASSSSGLAGGPYNEQF
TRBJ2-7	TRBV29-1	SATESDHEQY
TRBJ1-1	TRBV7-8	ASRWWEGGTEAF
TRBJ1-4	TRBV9	ASSVGTGRGHEKLF
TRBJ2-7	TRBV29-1	SVEDGSRSGYEQY
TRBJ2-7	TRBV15	ATSRDFTSRSYEQY
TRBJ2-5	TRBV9	ASSVGGGGYQETQY
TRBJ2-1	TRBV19	ASNPRGGGVTDEQF
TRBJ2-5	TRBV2	ASPGLAVEETQY
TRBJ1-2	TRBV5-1	ASSLGQGNYGYT
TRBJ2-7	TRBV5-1	ASSFSLAGDRQEQY